This TCR beta chain was found in a study of neurological immune-mediated disorders. The length of the CDR3 is 16 residues. Per germline, CDR1 DFQATT and CDR2 SNEGSKA (reference sequence). Points from the study as a whole: HTLV-1-associated myelopathy had the most TCR clonal expansion, whereas multiple sclerosis had the least (lower than in healthy controls).

This clonotype appeared once. Its specificity is not known. One base away lies a much larger clone, so this may be a sequencing read error. Time point given: technical triplicate 1. For the unsorted libraries, 2 million PBMCs stored at -80 C served as input. Synthesis of cDNA was accomplished via 5'RACE employing 10-nucleotide random UMIs. Sequencing of 15-18 subjects in each run yielded over 170 million TCR-beta sequences. TCRdb re-analysed the 5' RACE reads in MiXCR, keeping a single row per CDR3 protein. Counted here are 30,000 to 40,000 distinct CDR3 sequences, 11% occurring once; the ten biggest clones make up roughly 3.7%.

Sequencing input: PBMCs. This TCR came from a man aged 55 to 70 with HTLV-1-associated myelopathy (HAM/TSP). The V and J genes are TRBV20-1 and TRBJ2-1; 15 bases match TRBD2. The CDR3, as DNA: TGCAGTACTAGAGCCCGGGGACTAGCGGGAGGCAGCGAGCAGTTCTTC. Its translation: CSTRARGLAGGSEQFF.